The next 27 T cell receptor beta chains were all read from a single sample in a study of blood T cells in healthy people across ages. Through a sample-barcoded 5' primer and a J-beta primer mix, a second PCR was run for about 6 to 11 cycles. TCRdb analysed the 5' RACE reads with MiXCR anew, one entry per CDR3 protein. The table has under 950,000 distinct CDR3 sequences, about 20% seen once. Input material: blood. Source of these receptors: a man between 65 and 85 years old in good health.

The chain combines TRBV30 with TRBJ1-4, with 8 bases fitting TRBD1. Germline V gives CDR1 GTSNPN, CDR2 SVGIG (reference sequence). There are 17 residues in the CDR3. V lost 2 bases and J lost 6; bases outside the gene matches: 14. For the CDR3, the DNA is TGTGCCTGGAGTCTAGACAGGGGACGAAACCGGGATGAAAAACTGTTTTTT. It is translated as CAWSLDRGRNRDEKLFF.

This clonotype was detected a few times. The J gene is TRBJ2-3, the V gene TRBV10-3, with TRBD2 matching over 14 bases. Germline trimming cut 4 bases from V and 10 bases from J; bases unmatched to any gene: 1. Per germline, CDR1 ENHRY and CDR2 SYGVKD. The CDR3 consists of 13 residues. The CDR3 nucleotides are TGTGCCATCAGTGGGACTAGCGGGGGGTCGCAGTATTTT. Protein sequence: CAISGTSGGSQYF.

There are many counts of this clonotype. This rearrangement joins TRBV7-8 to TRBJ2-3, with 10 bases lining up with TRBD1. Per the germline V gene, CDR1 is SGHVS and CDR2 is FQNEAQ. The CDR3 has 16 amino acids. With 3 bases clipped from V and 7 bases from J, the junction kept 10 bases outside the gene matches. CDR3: CASSFSPGQGLNTQYF. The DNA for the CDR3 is TGTGCCAGCAGCTTTAGCCCGGGACAGGGGCTTAATACGCAGTATTTT. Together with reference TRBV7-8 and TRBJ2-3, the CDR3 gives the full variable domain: GAGVSQSPRYKVAKRGQDVALRCDPISGHVSLFWYQQALGQGPEFLTYFQNEAQLDKSGLPSDRFFAERPEGSVSTLKIQRTQQEDSAVYLCASSFSPGQGLNTQYFGPGTRLTVL.

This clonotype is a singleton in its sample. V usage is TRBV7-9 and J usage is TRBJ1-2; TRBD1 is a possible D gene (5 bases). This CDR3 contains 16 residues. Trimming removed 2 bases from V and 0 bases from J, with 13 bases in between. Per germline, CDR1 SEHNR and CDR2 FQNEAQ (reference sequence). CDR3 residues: CASSLTPGGANYGYTF. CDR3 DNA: TGTGCCAGCAGCTTAACCCCGGGGGGAGCTAACTATGGCTACACCTTC.

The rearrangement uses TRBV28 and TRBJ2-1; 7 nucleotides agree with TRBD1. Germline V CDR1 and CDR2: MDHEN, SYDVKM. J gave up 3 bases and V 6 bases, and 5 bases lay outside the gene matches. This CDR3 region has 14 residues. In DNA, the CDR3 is TGTGCCAGCAGGTCGACAGGGAACTACAATGAGCAGTTCTTC. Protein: CASRSTGNYNEQFF.

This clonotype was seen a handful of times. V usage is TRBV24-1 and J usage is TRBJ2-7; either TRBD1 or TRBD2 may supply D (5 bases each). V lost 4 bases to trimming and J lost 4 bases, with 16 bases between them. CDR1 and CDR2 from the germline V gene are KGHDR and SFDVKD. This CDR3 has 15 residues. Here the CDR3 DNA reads TGTGCCACCAGTGACCGGACCGGGACGGGATACGAGCAGTACTTC. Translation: CATSDRTGTGYEQYF.

The CDR3, as DNA: TGTGCCAGCAGCCATTCGGGGGGCGCAGATACGCAGTATTTT. Residues: CASSHSGGADTQYF. The chain combines TRBV5-4 with TRBJ2-3; D may be TRBD2 (7 bases). The germline V gene has CDR1 SGHNT and CDR2 YYREEE (reference sequence). The CDR3 extends over 14 amino acids. V lost 4 bases to trimming and J lost 4 bases, with 13 bases between them.

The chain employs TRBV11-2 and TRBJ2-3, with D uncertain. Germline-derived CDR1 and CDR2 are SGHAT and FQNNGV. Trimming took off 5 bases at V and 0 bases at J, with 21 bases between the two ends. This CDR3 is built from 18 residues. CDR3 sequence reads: CASSALTSTGTSTDTQYF. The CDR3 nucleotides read TGTGCCAGCAGCGCCCTAACGTCGACTGGAACAAGCACAGATACGCAGTATTTT.

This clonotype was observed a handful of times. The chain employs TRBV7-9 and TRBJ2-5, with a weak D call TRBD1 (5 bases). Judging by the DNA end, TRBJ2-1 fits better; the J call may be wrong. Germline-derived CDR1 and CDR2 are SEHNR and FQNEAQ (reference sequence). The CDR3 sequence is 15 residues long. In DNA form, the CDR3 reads TGTGCCAGCAGCTTAGACCAGGGTCGAGCGAATGAGCAGTTCTTC. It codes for CASSLDQGRANEQFF.

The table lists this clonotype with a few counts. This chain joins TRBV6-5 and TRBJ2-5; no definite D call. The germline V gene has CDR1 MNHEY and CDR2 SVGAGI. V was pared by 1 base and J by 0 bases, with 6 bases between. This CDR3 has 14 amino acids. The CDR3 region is CASSYWADQETQYF. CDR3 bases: TGTGCCAGCAGTTACTGGGCAGACCAAGAGACCCAGTACTTC.

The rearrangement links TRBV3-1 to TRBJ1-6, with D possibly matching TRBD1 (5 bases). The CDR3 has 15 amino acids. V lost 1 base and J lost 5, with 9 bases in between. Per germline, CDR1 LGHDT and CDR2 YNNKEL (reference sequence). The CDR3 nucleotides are TGTGCCAGCAGCCAAGGACAGATTAATAATTCACCCCTCCACTTT. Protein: CASSQGQINNSPLHF.

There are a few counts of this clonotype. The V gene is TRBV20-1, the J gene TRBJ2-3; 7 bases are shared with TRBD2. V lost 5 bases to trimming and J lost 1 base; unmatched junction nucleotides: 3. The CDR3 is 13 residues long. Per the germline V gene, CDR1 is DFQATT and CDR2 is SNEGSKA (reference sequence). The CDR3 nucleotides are TGCAGTGCTGCCCTAGCGGGCACAGATACGCAGTATTTT. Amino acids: CSAALAGTDTQYF.

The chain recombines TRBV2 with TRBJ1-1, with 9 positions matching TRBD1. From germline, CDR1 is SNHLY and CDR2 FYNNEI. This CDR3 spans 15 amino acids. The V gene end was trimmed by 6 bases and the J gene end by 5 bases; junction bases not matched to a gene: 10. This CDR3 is CASSRRDRVFTEAFF. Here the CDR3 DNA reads TGTGCCAGCAGCCGTAGGGACAGGGTATTTACTGAAGCTTTCTTT. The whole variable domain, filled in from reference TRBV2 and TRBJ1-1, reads EPEVTQTPSHQVTQMGQEVILRCVPISNHLYFYWYRQILGQKVEFLVSFYNNEISEKSEIFDDQFSVERPDGSNFTLKIRSTKLEDSAMYFCASSRRDRVFTEAFFGQGTRLTVV.

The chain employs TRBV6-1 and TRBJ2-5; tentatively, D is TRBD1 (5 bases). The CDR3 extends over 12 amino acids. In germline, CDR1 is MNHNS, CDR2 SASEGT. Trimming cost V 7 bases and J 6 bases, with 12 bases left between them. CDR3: CASKQGIQTQYF. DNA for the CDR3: TGTGCCAGCAAGCAGGGTATTCAGACCCAGTACTTC.

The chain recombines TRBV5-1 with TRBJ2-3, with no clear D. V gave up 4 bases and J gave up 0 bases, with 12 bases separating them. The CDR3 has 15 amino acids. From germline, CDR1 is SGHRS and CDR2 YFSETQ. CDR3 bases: TGCGCCAGCAGCCCCCCGACGACTAGCACAGATACGCAGTATTTT. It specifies CASSPPTTSTDTQYF.

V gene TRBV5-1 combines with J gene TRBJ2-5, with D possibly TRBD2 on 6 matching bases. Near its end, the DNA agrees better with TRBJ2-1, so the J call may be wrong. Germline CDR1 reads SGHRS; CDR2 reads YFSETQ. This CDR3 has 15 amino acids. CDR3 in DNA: TGCGCCAGCGAGACTACGGGGGAAACCTACAATGAGCAGTTCTTC. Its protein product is CASETTGETYNEQFF.

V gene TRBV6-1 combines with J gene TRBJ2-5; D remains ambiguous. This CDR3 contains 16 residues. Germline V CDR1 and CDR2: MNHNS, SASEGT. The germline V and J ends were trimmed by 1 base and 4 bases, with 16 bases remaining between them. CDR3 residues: CASSEEVERPVETQYF. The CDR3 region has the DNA TGTGCCAGCAGTGAAGAGGTCGAGCGCCCGGTAGAGACCCAGTACTTC.

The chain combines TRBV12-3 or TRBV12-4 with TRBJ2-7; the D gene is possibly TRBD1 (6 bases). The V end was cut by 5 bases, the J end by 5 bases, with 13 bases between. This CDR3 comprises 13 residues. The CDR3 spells CASSPRQANEQYF. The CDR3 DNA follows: TGTGCCAGCAGTCCCCGACAGGCGAACGAGCAGTACTTC.

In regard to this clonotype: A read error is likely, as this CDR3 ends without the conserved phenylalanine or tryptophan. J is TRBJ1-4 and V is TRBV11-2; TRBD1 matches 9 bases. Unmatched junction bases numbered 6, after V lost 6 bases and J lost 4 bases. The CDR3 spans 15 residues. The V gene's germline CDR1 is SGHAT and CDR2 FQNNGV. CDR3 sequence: CASRTNRGRNEKLFL. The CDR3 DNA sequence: TGTGCCAGCAGGACAAACAGGGGGCGTAATGAAAAACTGTTTTTG.

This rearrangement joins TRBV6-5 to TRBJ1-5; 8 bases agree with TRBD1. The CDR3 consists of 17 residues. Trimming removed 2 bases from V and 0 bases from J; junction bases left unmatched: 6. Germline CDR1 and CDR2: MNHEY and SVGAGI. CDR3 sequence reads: CASSYPTGASSNQPQHF. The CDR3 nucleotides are TGTGCCAGCAGTTACCCGACAGGGGCAAGTAGCAATCAGCCCCAGCATTTT.

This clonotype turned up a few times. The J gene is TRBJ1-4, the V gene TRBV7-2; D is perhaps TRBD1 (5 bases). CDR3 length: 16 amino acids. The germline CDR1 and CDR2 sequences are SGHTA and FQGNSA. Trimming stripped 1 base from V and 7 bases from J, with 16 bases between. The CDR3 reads CASSLGLGPGVEKLFF. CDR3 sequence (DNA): TGTGCCAGCAGCTTAGGGTTGGGGCCTGGGGTTGAAAAACTGTTTTTT.

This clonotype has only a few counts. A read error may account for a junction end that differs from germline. This chain's CDR3 is CASSLTRTTNENLFF. For the CDR3, the DNA is TGTGCCAGCAGCTTAACTAGAACAACTAATGAAAACCTGTTTTTT. This sequence joins TRBV7-9 and TRBJ1-4, with D uncertain. The CDR3 consists of 15 residues. Germline lookup yields CDR1 SEHNR and CDR2 FQNEAQ (reference sequence).

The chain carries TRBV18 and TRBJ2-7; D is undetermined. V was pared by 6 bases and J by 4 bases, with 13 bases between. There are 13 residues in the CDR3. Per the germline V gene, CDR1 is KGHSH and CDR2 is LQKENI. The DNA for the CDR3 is TGTGCCAGCTCTCCCTCCCGCGGATACGAGCAGTACGTC. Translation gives CASSPSRGYEQYV.

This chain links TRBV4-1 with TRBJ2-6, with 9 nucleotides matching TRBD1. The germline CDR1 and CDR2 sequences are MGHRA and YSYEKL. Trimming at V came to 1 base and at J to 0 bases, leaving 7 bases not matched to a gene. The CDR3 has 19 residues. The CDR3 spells CASSQVRGQGNSGANVLTF. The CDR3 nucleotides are TGCGCCAGCAGCCAAGTTAGGGGACAGGGTAACTCTGGGGCCAACGTCCTGACTTTC.

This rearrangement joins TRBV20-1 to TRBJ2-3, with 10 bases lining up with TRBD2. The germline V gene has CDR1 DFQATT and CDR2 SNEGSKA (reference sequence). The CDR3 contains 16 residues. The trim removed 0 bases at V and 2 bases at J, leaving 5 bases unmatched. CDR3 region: CSARDPLAGNTDTQYF. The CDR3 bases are TGCAGTGCTAGAGATCCACTAGCGGGGAACACAGATACGCAGTATTTT.

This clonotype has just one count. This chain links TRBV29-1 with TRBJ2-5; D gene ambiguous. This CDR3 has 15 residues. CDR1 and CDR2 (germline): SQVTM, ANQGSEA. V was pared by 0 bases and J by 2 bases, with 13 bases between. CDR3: CSVEDNVGRQETQYF. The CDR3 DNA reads TGCAGCGTTGAAGATAACGTTGGCAGACAAGAGACCCAGTACTTC.

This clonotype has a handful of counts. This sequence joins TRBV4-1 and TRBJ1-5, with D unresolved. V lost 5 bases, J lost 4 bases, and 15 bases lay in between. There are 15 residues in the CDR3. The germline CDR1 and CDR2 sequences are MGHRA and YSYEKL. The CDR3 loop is CASSYQPGENQPQHF. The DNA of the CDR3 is TGCGCCAGCAGCTATCAACCGGGAGAAAATCAGCCCCAGCATTTT.